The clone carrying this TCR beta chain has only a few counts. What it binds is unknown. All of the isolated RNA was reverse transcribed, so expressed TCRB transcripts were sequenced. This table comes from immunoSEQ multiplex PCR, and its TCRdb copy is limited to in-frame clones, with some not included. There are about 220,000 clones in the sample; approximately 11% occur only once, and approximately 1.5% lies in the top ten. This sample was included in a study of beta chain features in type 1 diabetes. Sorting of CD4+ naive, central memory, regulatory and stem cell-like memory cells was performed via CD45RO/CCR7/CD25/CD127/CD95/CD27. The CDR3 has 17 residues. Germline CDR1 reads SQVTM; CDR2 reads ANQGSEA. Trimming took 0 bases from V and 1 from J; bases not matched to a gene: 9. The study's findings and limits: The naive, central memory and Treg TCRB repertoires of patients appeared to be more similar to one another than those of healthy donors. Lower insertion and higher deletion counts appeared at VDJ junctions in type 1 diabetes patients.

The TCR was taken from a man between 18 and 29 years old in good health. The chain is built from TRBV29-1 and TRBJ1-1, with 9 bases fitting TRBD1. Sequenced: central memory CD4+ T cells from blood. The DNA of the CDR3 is TGCAGCGTTGAAGATCGGTGGACAGGGGCGAAGAACACTGAAGCTTTCTTT. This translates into CSVEDRWTGAKNTEAFF.